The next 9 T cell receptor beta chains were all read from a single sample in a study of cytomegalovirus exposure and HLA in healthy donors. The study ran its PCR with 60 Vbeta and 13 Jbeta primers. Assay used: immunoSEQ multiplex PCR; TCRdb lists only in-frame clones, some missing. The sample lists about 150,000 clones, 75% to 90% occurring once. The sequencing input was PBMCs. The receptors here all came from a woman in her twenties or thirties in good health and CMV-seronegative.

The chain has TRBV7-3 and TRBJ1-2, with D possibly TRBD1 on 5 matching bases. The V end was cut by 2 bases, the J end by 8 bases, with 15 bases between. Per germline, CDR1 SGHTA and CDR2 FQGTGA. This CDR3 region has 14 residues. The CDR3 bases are TGTGCCAGCAGCTTACAGGGTGGGGCTAAGGGCTACACCTTC. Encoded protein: CASSLQGGAKGYTF.

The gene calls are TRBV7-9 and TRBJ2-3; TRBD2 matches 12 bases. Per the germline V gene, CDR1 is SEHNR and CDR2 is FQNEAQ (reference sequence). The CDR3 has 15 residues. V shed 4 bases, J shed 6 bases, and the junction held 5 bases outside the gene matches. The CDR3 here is CASSSRTSGVDTQYF. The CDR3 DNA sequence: TGTGCCAGCAGCTCCCGGACTAGCGGGGTGGATACGCAGTATTTT. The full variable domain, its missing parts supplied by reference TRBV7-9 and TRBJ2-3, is DTGVSQNPRHKITKRGQNVTFRCDPISEHNRLYWYRQTLGQGPEFLTYFQNEAQLEKSRLLSDRFSAERPKGSFSTLEIQRTEQGDSAMYLCASSSRTSGVDTQYFGPGTRLTVL.

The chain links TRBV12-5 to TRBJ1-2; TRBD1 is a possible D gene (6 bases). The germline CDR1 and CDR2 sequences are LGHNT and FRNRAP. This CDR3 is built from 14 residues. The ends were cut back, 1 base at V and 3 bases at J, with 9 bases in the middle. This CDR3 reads CASGLGGLDYGYTF. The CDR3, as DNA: TGTGCTAGTGGTTTGGGGGGGCTGGACTATGGCTACACCTTC.

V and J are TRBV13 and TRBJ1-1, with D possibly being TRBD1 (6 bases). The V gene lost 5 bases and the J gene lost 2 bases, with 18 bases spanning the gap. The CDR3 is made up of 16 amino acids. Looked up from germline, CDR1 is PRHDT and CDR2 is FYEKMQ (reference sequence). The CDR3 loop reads CASSPRGTRGNTEAFF. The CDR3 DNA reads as TGTGCCAGCAGCCCAAGGGGGACAAGGGGAAACACTGAAGCTTTCTTT.

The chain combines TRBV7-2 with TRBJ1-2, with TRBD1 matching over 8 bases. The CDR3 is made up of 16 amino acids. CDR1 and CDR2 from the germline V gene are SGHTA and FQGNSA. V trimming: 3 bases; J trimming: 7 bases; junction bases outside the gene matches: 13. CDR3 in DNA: TGTGCCAGCAGCTTCAAATACAGGGGGAGAGATCGTGGCTACACCTTC. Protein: CASSFKYRGRDRGYTF.

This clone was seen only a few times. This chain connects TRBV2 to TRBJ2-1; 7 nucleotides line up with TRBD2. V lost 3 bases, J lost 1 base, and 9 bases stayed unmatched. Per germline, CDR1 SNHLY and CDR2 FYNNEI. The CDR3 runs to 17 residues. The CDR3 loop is CASSDRASGRSYNEQFF. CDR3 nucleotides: TGTGCCAGCAGTGACCGGGCTAGCGGTAGGTCCTACAATGAGCAGTTCTTC.

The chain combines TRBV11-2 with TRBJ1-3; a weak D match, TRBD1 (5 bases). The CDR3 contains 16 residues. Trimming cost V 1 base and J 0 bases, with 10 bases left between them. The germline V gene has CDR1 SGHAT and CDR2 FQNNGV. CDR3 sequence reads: CASSLVQGSSGNTIYF. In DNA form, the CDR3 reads TGTGCCAGCAGCTTAGTGCAGGGTAGCTCTGGAAACACCATATATTTT.

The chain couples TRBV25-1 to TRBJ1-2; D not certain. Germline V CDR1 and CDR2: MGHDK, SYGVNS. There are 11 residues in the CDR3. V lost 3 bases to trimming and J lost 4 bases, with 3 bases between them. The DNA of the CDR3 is TGTGCCAGCAGTGACGGCTATGGCTACACCTTC. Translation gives CASSDGYGYTF.

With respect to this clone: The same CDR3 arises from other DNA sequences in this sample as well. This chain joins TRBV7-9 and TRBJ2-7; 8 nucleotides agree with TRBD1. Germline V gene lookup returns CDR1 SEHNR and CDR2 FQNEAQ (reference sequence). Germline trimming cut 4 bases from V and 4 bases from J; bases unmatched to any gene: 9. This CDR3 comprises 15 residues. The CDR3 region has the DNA TGTGCCAGCAGCTCCAGGGGGCCTAATCGGTACGAGCAGTACTTC. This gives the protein CASSSRGPNRYEQYF.